This T cell receptor beta chain was found in a study of blood T cell repertoires in COVID-19. The germline gives CDR1 SGHAT, CDR2 FQNNGV. The length of the CDR3 is 18 residues. Original handling: Amplification with reference gene primers provided the estimates of nucleated cell counts. This table comes from immunoSEQ multiplex PCR, and its TCRdb copy is limited to in-frame clones, with some not included. V and J calls and clone size are those listed in that table; D and trimming were worked out from the DNA. The data contain roughly 230,000 clones, roughly 85% of them singletons. Shortly before study entry, within 2 weeks, exposed participants had met a COVID-19 case. As to this clone: A junction boundary mismatches the germline segment, possibly from a read error.

This receptor was obtained from a woman in her 50s who had been exposed to COVID-19. The sample comprised PBMCs or T cells enriched from blood (not recorded which). The rearrangement links TRBV11-2 to TRBJ2-1; TRBD2 agrees at 9 bases. CDR3 DNA: TGTGCCACCAGCATCCAAGGGGCGGGGGGGCCGAGCTACAATGAGCAGTTCTTC. It codes for CATSIQGAGGPSYNEQFF.